In its sample, the clone carrying this T cell receptor (beta chain) was seen a few times. The junction and the germline gene differ at one end; a read error may be behind it. TCRdb reprocessed the 5' RACE reads via MiXCR and lists one record per CDR3 protein. The sample yields 500,000 to 550,000 distinct CDR3 sequences, about a fifth seen once. Per germline, CDR1 SNHLY and CDR2 FYNNEI. CDR3 length: 14 residues. This specimen belongs to a study of T-cell memory formation after mild COVID-19. V gene TRBV2 combines with J gene TRBJ1-1; the match to TRBD1 covers 8 bases. This TCR was recovered from an adult woman who had mild COVID-19 (a few samples of this study predate the infection). Cell type and time point are not known. The sequenced material came from PBMCs or a T cell subset sorted from them (not recorded which). CDR3 sequence (DNA): TGTGCCAGCAACAACCGGGACAGGAACGCTGAAGCTTTCTTT. Its protein is CASNNRDRNAEAFF.